What follows is one TCR beta chain and its context. The specificity of this receptor is unknown. Qualities for individual bases were not recorded, and no much larger clone is one base off. The data were taken from a study of blood T cell repertoires in COVID-19 (TCRdb year 2020). About the full investigation: Collaborator samples came from the United States, Italy and Spain and covered acute and convalescent phases of COVID-19. The material from the prospective study consisted of cDNA or gDNA derived from T cells, B-cell-depleted T cells, or PBMCs. The dataset comprised deeply sampled blood TCRbeta repertoires from subjects exposed to, actively infected with, or recovered from COVID-19. The repertoires were released in a freely available public database intended as a resource for research on the immune response to SARS-CoV-2. The samples were drawn from the first 160 participants of the ongoing ImmuneRACE study and from some 1,300 subjects provided by 6 global collaborators. A de-identified subject ID, COVID-19 status, age in years and sex were almost always included in the sample metadata. HLA class I and class II types, where available, came from metadata supplied by the sample provider rather than from assay-based typing.

TCRbeta CDR3 regions were amplified from genomic DNA using the immunoSEQ Assay, a bias-controlled multiplex PCR. The authors' analysis ran thus. The number of nucleated cells in each sample was estimated by amplification of reference gene primers within the assay. Sequence reads were collapsed and filtered to measure the absolute abundance of every unique TCRbeta CDR3 rearrangement. Productive Simpson clonality was computed per sample as the square root of Simpson's diversity index over productive rearrangements. Not all clones reach the TCRdb copy of this immuneACCESS table, which keeps in-frame sequences only. Checked studies attribute under half of the gap to unresolved V genes and leave the rest unexplained. V and J calls and clone size are as listed in that table; D and trimming were resolved from the DNA. The sample records under 200,000 clones, around nine tenths of which are singletons. In total, the top ten clones hold 2.5% to 4% of the sample.

Via the germline V gene, CDR1 is MDHEN and CDR2 SYDVKM. The CDR3 sequence holds 15 residues, the cysteine and phenylalanine included. Only the CDR3 DNA stays, 45 bases, in frame from base 1. Ends trimmed: V by 6 bases, J by 13 bases; bases unmatched to a gene: 14. Study-wide findings and limitations: How much clinical and demographic metadata was included differed by source and by participant, and the metadata was provided uncurated.

Whole blood was collected in K2EDTA tubes by collaborating institutions according to the institutions' own protocols. For TCRbeta analysis, collaborator samples were shipped as frozen whole blood, as isolated PBMCs, or as DNA extracted from either sample type. The rearranged chain carries TRBV28 and TRBJ1-6; TRBD1 agrees with 8 junctional bases. The clonotype comes from a man in his 70s with acute or convalescent COVID-19. The specimen was peripheral blood. The bases read TGTGCCAGCAGCATGCCGGGACAGGTCATAGGTCCCCTCCACTTT. This gives the protein CASSMPGQVIGPLHF.